One and the same sample provided the 9 T cell receptor beta chains below, sequenced in a study of T cell responses to AZD1222 COVID-19 vaccine. Clones were sequenced by immunoSEQ multiplex PCR, and TCRdb holds only the in-frame ones, with some missing. The table lists approximately 150,000 clones, around 83% of them singletons. Source: peripheral blood, taken 28 days after the second AZD1222 dose. All receptors derive from an adult who received the AZD1222 COVID-19 vaccine.

V and J are TRBV12-2 and TRBJ2-1. TRBV12-2 is classified as a pseudogene. There are 15 residues in the CDR3. CDR3 amino acids: CASRSSWGADNEQFF. CDR3 sequence (DNA): TGTGCAAGTCGCTCGTCTTGGGGTGCGGACAATGAGCAGTTCTTC.

The genes are TRBV5-5 and TRBJ1-6; a possible D gene is TRBD1 (5 bases). The CDR3 spans 14 residues. From germline, CDR1 is SGHKS and CDR2 YYEKEE (reference sequence). V was pared by 0 bases and J by 13 bases, with 14 bases between. The CDR3 nucleotides read TGTGCCAGCAGCTTGGAAGGGGAAAGGATTCCCCTCCACTTT. Amino acid sequence: CASSLEGERIPLHF.

The chain joins TRBV3-1 (or the pseudogene TRBV3-2) to TRBJ1-2; tentatively, D is TRBD1 (5 bases). V was clipped by 0 bases and J by 6 bases, with 17 bases between them. In germline, CDR1 is LGHDT, CDR2 YNNKEL (reference sequence). The CDR3 loop spans 16 amino acids. CDR3 protein: CASSQELPQGEDGYTF. The CDR3 DNA reads TGTGCCAGCAGCCAAGAACTACCCCAGGGCGAGGATGGCTACACCTTC.

This clone was observed a handful of times. The chain is built from TRBV11-3 and TRBJ2-7; D is unresolved. The CDR3 length is 14 residues. Trimming pared 6 bases from V and 2 bases from J, leaving 14 bases between. Germline values: CDR1 SGHNT, CDR2 YENEEA. This chain's CDR3 is CASSTTNAAYEQYF. CDR3 in DNA: TGTGCCAGCAGTACCACAAACGCGGCCTACGAGCAGTACTTC.

The rearrangement links TRBV9 to TRBJ2-7, with 10 positions matching TRBD2. Germline lookup yields CDR1 SGDLS and CDR2 YYNGEE. Unmatched junction bases numbered 2, after V lost 0 bases and J lost 2 bases. This CDR3 region has 15 residues. The DNA for the CDR3 is TGTGCCAGCAGCGTAGGTAGCGGGGGGCCCTACGAGCAGTACTTC. Its translation: CASSVGSGGPYEQYF.

V and J are TRBV6-5 and TRBJ1-2; TRBD1 might be the D (6 bases). The CDR3 contains 14 residues. Germline CDR1 reads MNHEY; CDR2 reads SVGAGI. V was trimmed by 2 bases and J by 2 bases, leaving 9 bases between them. This CDR3 reads CASSYGQINYGYTF. The DNA of the CDR3 is TGTGCCAGCAGTTACGGACAGATCAACTATGGCTACACCTTC.

A few counts support this clone. The V gene is TRBV9, the J gene TRBJ1-4; D unclear. Trimming pared 4 bases from V and 8 bases from J, leaving 12 bases between. The CDR3 runs 13 residues. Germline CDR1 SGDLS, CDR2 YYNGEE. The CDR3 nucleotides are TGTGCCAGCAGCCCGGGTGCATTGGAAAAACTGTTTTTT. Translated: CASSPGALEKLFF.

This sequence joins TRBV14 and TRBJ2-5; D perhaps matches TRBD2 (5 bases). The germline V gene has CDR1 SGHDN and CDR2 FVKESK. The CDR3 length is 17 residues. Deletions cut 4 bases from V and 2 bases from J, with 20 bases between. For the CDR3, the DNA is TGTGCCAGCAGCCCCCACCGGGAAACACGAGGGCAAGAGACCCAGTACTTC. Translating gives CASSPHRETRGQETQYF.

This chain links TRBV19 with TRBJ2-1; 9 bases match TRBD2. V was pared by 8 bases and J by 6 bases, with 8 bases of the junction left unmatched. This CDR3 has 14 residues. Germline CDR1 reads LNHDA; CDR2 reads SQIVND (reference sequence). CDR3 sequence (DNA): TGTGCCAGTGGATCGCTAGCGGGACTCAATGAGCAGTTCTTC. Protein product: CASGSLAGLNEQFF.